This paragraph covers one T cell receptor (beta chain) sequence. Original analysis: Counts of nucleated cells, estimated from reference gene primer amplification, were obtained. TCRdb's table, derived via immunoSEQ multiplex PCR, lists solely in-frame clones and lacks some. V and J calls and clone size follow that table, whereas D and trimming were derived from the DNA. The data show approximately 300,000 clones, roughly 86% seen once. The V end was cut by 4 bases, the J end by 6 bases, with 12 bases between. The germline gives CDR1 SGDLS, CDR2 YYNGEE. CDR3 length: 13 residues. These data are taken from a study of blood T cell repertoires in COVID-19. As for the study in general: Sources were T cells, B-cell-depleted T cells, or PBMCs; the material itself was cDNA or gDNA.

The origin of this receptor is a woman younger than 45 with COVID-19, enrolled during active disease. The sample consisted of peripheral blood. V is TRBV9 and J is TRBJ2-3; the D is unclear. The CDR3 nucleotides read TGTGCCAGCAGCCTCCTCCAGAGGGATACGCAGTATTTT. It is translated as CASSLLQRDTQYF.